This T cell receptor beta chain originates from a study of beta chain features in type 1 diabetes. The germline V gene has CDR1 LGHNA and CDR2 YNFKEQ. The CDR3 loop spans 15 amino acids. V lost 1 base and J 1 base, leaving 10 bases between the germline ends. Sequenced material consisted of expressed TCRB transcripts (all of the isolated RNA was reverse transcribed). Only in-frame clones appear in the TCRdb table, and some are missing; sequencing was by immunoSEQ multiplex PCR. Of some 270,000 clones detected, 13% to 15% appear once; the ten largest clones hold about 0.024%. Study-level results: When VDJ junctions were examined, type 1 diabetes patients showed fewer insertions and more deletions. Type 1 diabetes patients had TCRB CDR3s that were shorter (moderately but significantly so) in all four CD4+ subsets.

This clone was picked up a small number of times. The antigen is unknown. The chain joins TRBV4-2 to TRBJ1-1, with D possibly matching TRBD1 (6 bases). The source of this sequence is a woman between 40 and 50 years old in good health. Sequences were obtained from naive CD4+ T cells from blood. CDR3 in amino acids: CASSQAGQQNTEAFF. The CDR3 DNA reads TGTGCCAGCAGCCAAGCGGGACAACAGAACACTGAAGCTTTCTTT.